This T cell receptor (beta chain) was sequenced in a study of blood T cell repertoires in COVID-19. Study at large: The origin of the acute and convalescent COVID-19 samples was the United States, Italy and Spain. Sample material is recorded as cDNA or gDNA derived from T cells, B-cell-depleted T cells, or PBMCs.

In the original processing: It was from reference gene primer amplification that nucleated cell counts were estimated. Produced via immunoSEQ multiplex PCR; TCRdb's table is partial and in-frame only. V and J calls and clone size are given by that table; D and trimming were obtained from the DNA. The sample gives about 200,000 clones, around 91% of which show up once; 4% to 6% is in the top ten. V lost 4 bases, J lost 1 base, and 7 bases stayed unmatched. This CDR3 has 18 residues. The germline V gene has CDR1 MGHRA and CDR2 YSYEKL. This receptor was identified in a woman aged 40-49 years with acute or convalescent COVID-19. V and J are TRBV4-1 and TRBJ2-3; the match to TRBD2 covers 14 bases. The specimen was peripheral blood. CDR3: CASSRSGLAGGGTDTQYF. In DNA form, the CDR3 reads TGCGCCAGCAGCCGGTCTGGACTAGCGGGGGGCGGCACAGATACGCAGTATTTT.